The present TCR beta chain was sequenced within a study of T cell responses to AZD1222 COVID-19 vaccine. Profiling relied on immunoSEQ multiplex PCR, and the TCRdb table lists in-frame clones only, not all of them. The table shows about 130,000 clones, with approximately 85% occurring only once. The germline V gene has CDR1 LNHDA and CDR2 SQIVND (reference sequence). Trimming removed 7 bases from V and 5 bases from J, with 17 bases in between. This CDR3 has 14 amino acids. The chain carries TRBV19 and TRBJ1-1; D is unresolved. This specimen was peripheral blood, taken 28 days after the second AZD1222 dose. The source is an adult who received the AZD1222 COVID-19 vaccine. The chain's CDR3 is CASKVVAGRTEAFF. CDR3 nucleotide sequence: TGTGCCAGTAAAGTGGTGGCAGGTAGGACTGAAGCTTTCTTT. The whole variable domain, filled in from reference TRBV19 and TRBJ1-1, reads DGGITQSPKYLFRKEGQNVTLSCEQNLNHDAMYWYRQDPGQGLRLIYYSQIVNDFQKGDIAEGYSVSREKKESFPLTVTSAQKNPTAFYLCASKVVAGRTEAFFGQGTRLTVV.